This T cell receptor beta chain originates from a study of blood T cell repertoires in COVID-19 (dated by TCRdb to the early 2020s). With respect to the entire study: Samples from collaborators originated in the United States, Italy and Spain and spanned both the acute and convalescent phases of COVID-19. Where available, HLA class I and class II types were taken from metadata supplied by the sample provider and were not determined by assay-based typing. The prospective study material was composed of cDNA or gDNA derived from T cells, B-cell-depleted T cells, or PBMCs. Nearly every sample came with metadata listing a de-identified subject ID, COVID-19 status, age in years and sex. The samples were drawn from two sources: the first 160 participants of the ongoing ImmuneRACE study, and fewer than 1,500 subjects contributed by 6 global collaborators. A freely available public database, intended as a resource for researchers studying the immune response to SARS-CoV-2, is where the repertoires were released. Subjects who had been exposed to COVID-19, were actively infected with it, or had recovered from it provided the deeply sampled blood TCRbeta repertoires that made up the dataset.

In the case of this clone: The clone's antigen remains unknown. Base qualities are not provided; no much larger clone lies one nucleotide away.

V is pared back by 1 base and J by 2 bases, with 13 bases lying between the germline termini. CDR1 and CDR2, per the germline V gene, are SGHNT and YENEEA. The CDR3 runs 16 residues from the cysteine to the phenylalanine. This entry keeps only the CDR3 DNA: 48 bases, framed from base 1. TCRbeta CDR3 regions were amplified from genomic DNA using the immunoSEQ Assay, a bias-controlled multiplex PCR. The original pipeline was this. Within the assay, amplification of reference gene primers was used to estimate how many nucleated cells each sample contained. To quantify the absolute abundance of each unique TCRbeta CDR3 rearrangement, sequence reads were collapsed and filtered. For each sample, productive Simpson clonality was calculated as the square root of Simpson's diversity index over productive rearrangements. TCRdb obtained this table from immuneACCESS and retained in-frame rearrangements with V and J assigned. These tables miss some clones; where compared with another copy, unresolved V genes account for less than half of the shortfall, and the remainder is unexplained. V and J calls and clone size are copied from that table; D and trimming were computed from the DNA. Counted in this sample were about 98,000 clones; more than 75% of them appeared once. 9% to 12% of the sample belongs to the ten largest clones.

The collaborating institutions used their own protocols to collect whole blood in K2EDTA tubes. For TCRbeta analysis, collaborators shipped samples as frozen whole blood, isolated PBMCs, or DNA extracted from either of those sample types. Overall study outcomes, separate from this receptor: The quantity of clinical and demographic metadata differed by source and by participant and was supplied without curation.

Specimen: peripheral blood. The receptor was isolated from a man aged 50 to 59 with acute or convalescent COVID-19. The rearrangement joined TRBV11-3 to TRBJ2-3, and the D gene may be TRBD2, 6 bases matching. This receptor carries the CDR3 CASSLAGEGSTDTQYF. The base sequence is TGTGCCAGCAGCTTAGCGGGAGAGGGGTCCACAGATACGCAGTATTTT.